This entry concerns a single T cell receptor (beta chain). Its matching antigen is unknown. TRB was amplified from roughly 270 ng of peripheral blood genomic DNA per sample. TRB rearrangements were amplified by touch-down multiplex PCR with mixed TRB-A/B primers. For each CDR3 protein, TCRdb gives one entry from its re-call of the multiplex PCR reads, without DNA. The sample holds around 7,000 distinct CDR3 sequences. The entry originates in a study of T cell clusters in autoimmune cytopenias. Study-wide context: A median of about 52,000 TRB reads per sample yielded a median approximately 2,500 distinct clonotypes.

Germline assignment: CDR1 MNHEY and CDR2 SVGAGI. The CDR3 extends over 16 amino acids. Broader study findings: Primary autoimmune cytopenia patients seemingly lacked the physiological T cell clusters found in healthy donors. A dominant lymphoma-associated repertoire apparently masked the cluster-lack signature in secondary cytopenia versus chronic lymphocytic leukemia. TRB repertoire shifts in secondary cytopenia and chronic lymphocytic leukemia mostly reflected lymphoma, not autoimmunity.

The chain uses TRBV6-5 and TRBJ1-5; TCRdb's D gene call, TRBD1, goes unchecked for lack of DNA. The sequenced sample was peripheral blood. This clonotype was sampled from a human donor with an autoimmune cytopenia or autoimmune hepatitis (not recorded which). CDR3 sequence reads: CASSSLSTFGNQPQHF.